The T cell receptor beta chain described here comes from a study of neurological immune-mediated disorders. TCRdb re-called the 5' RACE reads with MiXCR, one entry per CDR3 protein. The table shows approximately 30,000 distinct CDR3 sequences, with less than 5% occurring only once. Germline V gene sequence: CDR1 SGHRS, CDR2 YFSETQ. The CDR3 runs 15 residues. After removal of 4 bases from V and 0 bases from J, the junction contained 5 bases not matched to a gene. This clonotype was picked up many times. Sequenced sample: CD4+ T cells from blood. The chain combines TRBV5-1 with TRBJ2-3; 7 bases are a match to TRBD1. This sequence was found in a woman aged 40 to 55 in good health. CDR3 coding DNA: TGCGCCAGCAGCCAAGACAGGGCTAGCACAGATACGCAGTATTTT. Its translation is CASSQDRASTDTQYF.